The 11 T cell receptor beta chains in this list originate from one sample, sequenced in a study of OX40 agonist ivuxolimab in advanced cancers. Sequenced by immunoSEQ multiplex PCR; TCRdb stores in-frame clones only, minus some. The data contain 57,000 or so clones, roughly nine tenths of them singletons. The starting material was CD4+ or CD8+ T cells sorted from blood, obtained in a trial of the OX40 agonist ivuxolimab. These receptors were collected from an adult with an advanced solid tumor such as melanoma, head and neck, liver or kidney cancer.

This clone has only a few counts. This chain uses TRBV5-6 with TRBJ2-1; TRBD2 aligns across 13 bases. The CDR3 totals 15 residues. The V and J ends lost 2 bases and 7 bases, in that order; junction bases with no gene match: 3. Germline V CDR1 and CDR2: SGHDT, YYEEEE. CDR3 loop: CASSFGGLAGNEQFF. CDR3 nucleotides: TGTGCCAGCAGCTTTGGGGGACTAGCGGGGAATGAGCAGTTCTTC.

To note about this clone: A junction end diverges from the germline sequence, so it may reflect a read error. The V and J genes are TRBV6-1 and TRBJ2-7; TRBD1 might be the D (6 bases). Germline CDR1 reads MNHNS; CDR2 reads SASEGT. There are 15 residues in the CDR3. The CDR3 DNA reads TGTGTCAGCAGTGAGTCCAGGGGAAGCTCCTACGAGCAGTACTTC. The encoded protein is CVSSESRGSSYEQYF.

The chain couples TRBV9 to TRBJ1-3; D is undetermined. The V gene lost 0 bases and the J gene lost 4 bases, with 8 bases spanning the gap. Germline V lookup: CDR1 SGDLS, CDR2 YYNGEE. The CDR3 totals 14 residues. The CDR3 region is CASSVGRIGNTIYF. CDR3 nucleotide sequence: TGTGCCAGCAGCGTAGGACGAATAGGAAACACCATATATTTT.

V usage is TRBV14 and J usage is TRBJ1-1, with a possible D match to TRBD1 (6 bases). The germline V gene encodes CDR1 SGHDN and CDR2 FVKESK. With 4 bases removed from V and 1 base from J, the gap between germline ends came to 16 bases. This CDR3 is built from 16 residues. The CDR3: CASSRNAGTPNTEAFF. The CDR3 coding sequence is TGTGCCAGCAGCCGAAACGCCGGGACACCGAACACTGAAGCTTTCTTT.

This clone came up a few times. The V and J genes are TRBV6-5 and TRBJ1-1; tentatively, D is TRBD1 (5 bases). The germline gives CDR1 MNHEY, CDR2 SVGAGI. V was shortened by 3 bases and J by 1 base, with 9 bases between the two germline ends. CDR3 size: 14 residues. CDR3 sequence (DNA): TGTGCCAGCAGTTATGGGGGGAAGAACACTGAAGCTTTCTTT. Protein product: CASSYGGKNTEAFF.

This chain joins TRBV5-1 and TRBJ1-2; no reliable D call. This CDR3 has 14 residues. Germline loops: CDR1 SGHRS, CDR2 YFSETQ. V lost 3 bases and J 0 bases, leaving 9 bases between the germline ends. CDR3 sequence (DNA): TGCGCCAGCAGCTCGCTATTAGCTAACTATGGCTACACCTTC. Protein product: CASSSLLANYGYTF.

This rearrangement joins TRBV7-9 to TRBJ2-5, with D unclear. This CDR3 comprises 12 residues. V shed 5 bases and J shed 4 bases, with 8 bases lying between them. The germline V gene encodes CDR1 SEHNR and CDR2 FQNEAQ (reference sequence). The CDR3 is CASSPPAETQYF. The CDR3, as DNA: TGTGCCAGCAGCCCTCCAGCAGAGACCCAGTACTTC.

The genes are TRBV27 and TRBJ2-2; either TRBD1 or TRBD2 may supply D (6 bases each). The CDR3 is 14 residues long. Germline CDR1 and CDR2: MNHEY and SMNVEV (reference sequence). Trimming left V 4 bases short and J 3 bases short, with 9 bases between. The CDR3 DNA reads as TGTGCCAGCAGTTATAGGGGGGACACCGGGGAGCTGTTTTTT. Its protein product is CASSYRGDTGELFF.

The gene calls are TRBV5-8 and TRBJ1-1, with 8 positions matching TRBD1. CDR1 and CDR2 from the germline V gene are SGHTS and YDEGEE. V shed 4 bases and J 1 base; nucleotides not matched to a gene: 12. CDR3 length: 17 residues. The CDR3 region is CASSPYGAGGWNTEAFF. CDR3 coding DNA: TGTGCCAGCAGCCCTTACGGGGCAGGGGGCTGGAACACTGAAGCTTTCTTT.

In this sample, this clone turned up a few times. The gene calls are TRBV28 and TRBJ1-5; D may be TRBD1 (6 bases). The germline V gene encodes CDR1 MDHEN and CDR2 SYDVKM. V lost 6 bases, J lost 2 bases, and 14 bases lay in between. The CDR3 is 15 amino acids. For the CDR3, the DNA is TGTGCCAGCAGAGACCCCAGGGGACGCAATCAGCCCCAGCATTTT. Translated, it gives CASRDPRGRNQPQHF.

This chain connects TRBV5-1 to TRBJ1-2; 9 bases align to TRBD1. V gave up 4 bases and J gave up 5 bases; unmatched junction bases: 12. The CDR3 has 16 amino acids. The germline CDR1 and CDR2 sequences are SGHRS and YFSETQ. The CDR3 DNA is TGCGCCAGCAGCCAAGCGGGACAGGGCCCGCGTTATGGCTACACCTTC. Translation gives CASSQAGQGPRYGYTF.